A selection of T cell receptor beta chains follows, all from one sample in a study of radiotherapy plus CTLA-4 blockade in lung cancer. Repertoires were generated with immunoSEQ multiplex PCR, while TCRdb's copy carries only in-frame clones and drops some. The sample consists of around 110,000 clones, approximately 90% of them appearing once. The starting material was peripheral blood, obtained from a patient treated with radiotherapy plus ipilimumab. These receptors came from a human donor with non-small cell lung cancer that progressed on radiotherapy plus ipilimumab. The CDR3 runs from the conserved cysteine through the conserved F or W. A D gene is named only where the DNA matches it firmly. Size tells how often a clone was seen (once, few, many) or the class of an expanded clone, and some rows leave it out.

v_gene	d_gene	j_gene	abundance	CDR3aa	CDR3nt
TRBV15	NA	TRBJ1-2	NA	CATSRDRISYTF	TGTGCCACCAGCAGAGATCGGATAAGCTACACCTTC
TRBV18	NA	TRBJ2-3	NA	CASSPQGGPTDTQYF	TGTGCCAGCTCACCACAGGGGGGCCCAACAGATACGCAGTATTTT
TRBV9	NA	TRBJ1-4	NA	CASSVGQGVTNEKLFF	TGTGCCAGCAGCGTAGGGCAGGGAGTAACTAATGAAAAACTGTTTTTT
TRBV28	NA	TRBJ1-5	NA	CASSLGGSNQPQHF	TGTGCCAGCAGTTTAGGAGGTAGCAATCAGCCCCAGCATTTT
TRBV7-3	TRBD2	TRBJ2-1	NA	CASSLLAGGPGDEQFF	TGTGCCAGCAGCTTACTAGCGGGTGGACCCGGTGATGAGCAGTTCTTC
TRBV11-2	TRBD2	TRBJ2-5	NA	CASMGLAGEETQYF	TGTGCCAGCATGGGACTAGCGGGAGAAGAGACCCAGTACTTC
TRBV15	NA	TRBJ2-7	NA	CATSRPSGYYEQYF	TGTGCCACCAGCAGACCGTCGGGATACTACGAGCAGTACTTC
TRBV27	NA	TRBJ2-3	NA	CASSPSTDTQYF	TGTGCCAGCAGCCCTAGCACAGATACGCAGTATTTT
TRBV2	TRBD1	TRBJ1-1	NA	CASSRQGMNTEAFF	TGTGCCAGCAGCAGACAGGGCATGAACACTGAAGCTTTCTTT
TRBV21-1	NA	TRBJ2-3	NA	CASSKSLAGADTQYF	TGTGCCAGCAGCAAATCCCTAGCGGGAGCAGATACGCAGTATTTT
TRBV18	TRBD2	TRBJ2-2	NA	CASSPDISGNGGELFF	TGTGCCAGCTCACCAGACATTAGCGGGAACGGCGGGGAGCTGTTTTTT
TRBV29-1	TRBD2	TRBJ2-3	once	CSVSGTTTDTQYF	TGCAGCGTCAGCGGGACTACCACAGATACGCAGTATTTT
TRBV6-1	NA	TRBJ2-5	NA	CASRAGVVETQYF	TGTGCCAGCAGGGCAGGGGTCGTAGAGACCCAGTACTTC
TRBV6-4	NA	TRBJ2-4	NA	CASSELRDAKNIQYF	TGTGCCAGCAGTGAGTTAAGGGATGCCAAAAACATTCAGTACTTC
TRBV2	NA	TRBJ2-7	NA	CASKTGFSYEQYF	TGTGCCAGCAAGACCGGGTTTTCCTACGAGCAGTACTTC
TRBV7-7	TRBD2	TRBJ2-1	NA	CASSFGPPGLAGGGGEQFF	TGTGCTAGCAGCTTTGGCCCCCCGGGACTAGCGGGAGGGGGGGGTGAGCAGTTCTTC
TRBV5-1	NA	TRBJ2-2	NA	CASSLVPLTSLSWQTGELFF	TGCGCCAGCAGCCTGGTGCCCCTAACTAGCCTCTCCTGGCAAACCGGGGAGCTGTTTTTT
TRBV19	NA	TRBJ1-5	NA	CASSIRGARYQPQHF	TGTGCCAGTAGTATAAGGGGCGCAAGGTATCAGCCCCAGCATTTT
TRBV28	NA	TRBJ2-2	NA	CASSHTGELFF	TGTGCCAGCAGCCACACCGGGGAGCTGTTTTTT
TRBV10-2	TRBD1	TRBJ1-4	few	CASSAAGGFNEKLFF	TGCGCCAGCAGTGCGGCAGGGGGCTTTAATGAAAAACTGTTTTTT
TRBV5-1	TRBD2	TRBJ2-1	NA	CASSAGRGTSGRNEQFF	TGCGCCAGCAGCGCGGGAAGGGGGACTAGCGGGAGGAATGAGCAGTTCTTC
TRBV11-2	NA	TRBJ1-5	once	CASSLRVDQPQHF	TGTGCCAGCAGCTTAAGGGTAGACCAGCCCCAGCATTTT
TRBV6-5	TRBD1	TRBJ2-1	NA	CASSSWTGVNEQFF	TGTGCCAGCAGCTCTTGGACAGGGGTGAATGAGCAGTTCTTC
TRBV6-1	TRBD2	TRBJ2-3	NA	CASSETLGTSGVYVTDTQYF	TGTGCCAGCAGTGAAACTCTAGGGACTAGCGGAGTCTATGTCACAGATACGCAGTATTTT
TRBV11-3	NA	TRBJ2-3	NA	CASSLGPVTDTQYF	TGTGCCAGCAGCTTAGGGCCCGTCACAGATACGCAGTATTTT
TRBV18	NA	TRBJ1-1	NA	CASSPLDGVNTEAFF	TGTGCCAGCTCACCATTAGACGGAGTGAACACTGAAGCTTTCTTT
TRBV2	NA	TRBJ2-6	NA	CASHRAGANVLTF	TGTGCCAGCCACAGGGCCGGGGCCAACGTCCTGACTTTC
TRBV12-5	NA	TRBJ1-3	NA	CASGPSSGNTIYF	TGTGCTAGTGGTCCTTCTTCTGGAAACACCATATATTTT
TRBV2	NA	TRBJ1-2	NA	CASMRGTHPPVGYTF	TGTGCCAGCATGAGGGGGACCCACCCCCCGGTTGGCTACACCTTC
TRBV14	NA	TRBJ2-7	NA	CARQRSEQYF	TGTGCCAGGCAACGTAGCGAGCAGTACTTC
TRBV7-3	NA	TRBJ2-3	NA	CASSISTDTQYF	TGTGCCAGCAGCATTAGTACAGATACGCAGTATTTT
TRBV5-1	NA	TRBJ2-7	NA	CASSLEGGINEQYF	TGCGCCAGCAGCTTGGAGGGCGGGATTAACGAGCAGTACTTC
TRBV5-1	TRBD1	TRBJ1-1	NA	CASSLEGDRNTEAFF	TGCGCCAGCAGCTTGGAGGGGGACAGGAACACTGAAGCTTTCTTT
TRBV2	NA	TRBJ2-3	NA	CASSLDRGGGDTQYF	TGTGCCAGCAGTCTAGACAGGGGCGGGGGAGATACGCAGTATTTT
TRBV6-1	TRBD2	TRBJ2-1	NA	CASSARAGVNNEQFF	TGTGCCAGCAGTGCCCGAGCGGGAGTGAACAATGAGCAGTTCTTC
TRBV6-5	NA	TRBJ2-7	NA	CASSPRPTNYEQYF	TGTGCCAGCAGTCCCCGTCCGACAAACTACGAGCAGTACTTC
TRBV6-4	NA	TRBJ1-5	NA	CATPGGIRGCYQPQHF	TGTGCCACCCCCGGGGGGATCAGGGGTTGTTATCAGCCCCAGCATTTT
TRBV11-2	NA	TRBJ2-3	NA	CASRTRASGSDTQYF	TGTGCCAGCAGGACAAGGGCCTCCGGGTCAGATACGCAGTATTTT
TRBV27	NA	TRBJ2-5	NA	CASSLAGETQYF	TGTGCCAGCAGTCTGGCGGGGGAGACCCAGTACTTC
TRBV6-5	TRBD1	TRBJ1-5	NA	CASHRGPSNQPQHF	TGTGCCAGTCACAGGGGGCCGAGCAATCAGCCCCAGCATTTT
TRBV2	NA	TRBJ2-5	once	CASRSDTPGAQYF	TGTGCCAGCAGGTCCGACACCCCGGGGGCCCAGTACTTC
TRBV2	NA	TRBJ2-5	NA	CASKPNQETQYF	TGTGCCAGCAAGCCGAACCAAGAGACCCAGTACTTC